What follows is one TCR beta chain and its context. This clone's antigen is unknown. The record has no base qualities; no much larger clone is one base away. The data stem from a study of blood T cell repertoires in COVID-19 (dated by TCRdb to 2018 to 2020). About the investigation overall: Collaborator samples came from the United States, Italy and Spain and covered acute and convalescent phases of COVID-19. The prospective study material was composed of cDNA or gDNA derived from T cells, B-cell-depleted T cells, or PBMCs. The dataset comprised deeply sampled blood TCRbeta repertoires from subjects exposed to, actively infected with, or recovered from COVID-19. The repertoires were released in a freely available public database intended as a resource for research on the immune response to SARS-CoV-2. The samples were drawn from the first 160 participants of the ongoing ImmuneRACE study and from roughly 1,300 subjects provided by 6 global collaborators. Sample metadata almost always included a de-identified subject ID, COVID-19 status, age in years and sex. Where available, HLA class I and class II types were obtained from metadata supplied by the sample provider rather than from assay-based typing. General study outcomes and caveats: How much clinical and demographic metadata was included differed by source and by participant, and the metadata was provided uncurated.

The immunoSEQ Assay, a bias-controlled multiplex PCR, was used to amplify TCRbeta CDR3 regions from genomic DNA. In the paper's pipeline: The number of nucleated cells in each sample was estimated by amplification of reference gene primers within the assay. To quantify the absolute abundance of each unique TCRbeta CDR3 rearrangement, sequence reads were collapsed and filtered. Productive Simpson clonality was computed per sample as the square root of Simpson's diversity index over productive rearrangements. The table comes from immuneACCESS by way of TCRdb, which keeps in-frame sequences with V and J called. Part of the clones is missing from these tables; in studies checked, under half for an unresolved V gene and the rest for unknown reasons. That table furnishes V, J and clone size, whereas the DNA furnished D and trimming. Across this sample there are around 67,000 clones, with 70% to 80% seen only once. The ten largest clones represent 35% of the sample.

CDR1 and CDR2 (LGHNA, YNFKEQ) derive from the germline V gene. The CDR3 covers 16 residues, taking in both the cysteine and the phenylalanine. The kept DNA is CDR3 alone, 48 bases in frame from the first base. Ends trimmed: V by 8 bases, J by 2 bases; bases unmatched to a gene: 12. Each collaborating institution followed its own protocols to collect whole blood in K2EDTA tubes. For TCRbeta analysis, collaborator samples were shipped as frozen whole blood, as isolated PBMCs, or as DNA extracted from either sample type. The TCR sequence derives from a woman in her 70s with acute or convalescent COVID-19. Sequences were obtained from peripheral blood. Recombination linked TRBV4-2 to TRBJ2-1, and TRBD2 matches 7 of the central bases. This receptor has the CDR3 CASRREDGTTYNEQFF. The DNA sequence follows: TGTGCCAGCCGCCGGGAGGATGGGACCACCTACAATGAGCAGTTCTTC.